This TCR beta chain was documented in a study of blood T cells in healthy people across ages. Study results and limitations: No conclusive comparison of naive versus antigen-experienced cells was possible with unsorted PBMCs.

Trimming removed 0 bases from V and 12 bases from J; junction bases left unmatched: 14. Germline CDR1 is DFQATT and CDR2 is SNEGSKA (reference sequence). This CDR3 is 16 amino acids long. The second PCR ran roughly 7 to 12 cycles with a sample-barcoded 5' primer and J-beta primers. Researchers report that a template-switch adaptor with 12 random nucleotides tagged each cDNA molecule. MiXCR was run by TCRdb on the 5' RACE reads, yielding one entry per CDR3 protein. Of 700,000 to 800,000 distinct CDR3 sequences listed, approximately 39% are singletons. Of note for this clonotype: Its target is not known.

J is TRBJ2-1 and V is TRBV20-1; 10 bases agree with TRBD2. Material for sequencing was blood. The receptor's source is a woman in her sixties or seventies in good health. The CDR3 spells CSARDKSGRARPRQFF. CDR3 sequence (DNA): TGCAGTGCTAGAGATAAAAGCGGGAGGGCCCGTCCCAGGCAGTTCTTC.